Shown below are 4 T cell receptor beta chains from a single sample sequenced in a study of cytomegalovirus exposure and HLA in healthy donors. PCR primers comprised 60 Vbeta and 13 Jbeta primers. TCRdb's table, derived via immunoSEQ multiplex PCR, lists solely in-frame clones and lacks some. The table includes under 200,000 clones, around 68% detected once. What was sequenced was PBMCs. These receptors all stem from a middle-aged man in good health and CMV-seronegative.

CDR3 in amino acids: CASSLASGGYSYEQYF. The CDR3 region has the DNA TGTGCCAGCAGCTTAGCTAGCGGGGGTTACTCCTACGAGCAGTACTTC. The V call is TRBV7-2, the J call TRBJ2-7, with TRBD2 identical over 9 bases. V lost 0 bases and J lost 0; bases outside the gene matches: 3. This CDR3 spans 16 amino acids. Per germline, CDR1 SGHTA and CDR2 FQGNSA. The whole variable domain, remainder taken from reference TRBV7-2 and TRBJ2-7, is GAGVSQSPSNKVTEKGKDVELRCDPISGHTALYWYRQSLGQGLEFLIYFQGNSAPDKSGLPSDRFSAERTGGSVSTLTIQRTQQEDSAVYLCASSLASGGYSYEQYFGPGTRLTVT.

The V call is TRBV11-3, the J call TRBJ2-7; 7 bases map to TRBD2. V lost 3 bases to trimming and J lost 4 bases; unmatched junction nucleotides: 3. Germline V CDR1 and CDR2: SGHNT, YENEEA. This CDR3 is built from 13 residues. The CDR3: CASSLGGVYEQYF. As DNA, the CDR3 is TGTGCCAGCAGCTTGGGGGGGGTTTACGAGCAGTACTTC.

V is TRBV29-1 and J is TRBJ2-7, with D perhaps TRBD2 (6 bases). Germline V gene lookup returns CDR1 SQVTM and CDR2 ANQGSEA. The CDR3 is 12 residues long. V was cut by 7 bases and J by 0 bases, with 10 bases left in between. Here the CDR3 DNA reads TGCAGCGCAAAGGACTACTCCTACGAGCAGTACTTC. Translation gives CSAKDYSYEQYF.

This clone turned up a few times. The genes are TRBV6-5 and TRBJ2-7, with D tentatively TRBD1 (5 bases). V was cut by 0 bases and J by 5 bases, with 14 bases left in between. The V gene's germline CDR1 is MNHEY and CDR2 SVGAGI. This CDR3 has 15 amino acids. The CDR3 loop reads CASSYSIQGQDEQYF. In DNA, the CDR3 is TGTGCCAGCAGTTACTCGATTCAGGGTCAGGACGAGCAGTACTTC.